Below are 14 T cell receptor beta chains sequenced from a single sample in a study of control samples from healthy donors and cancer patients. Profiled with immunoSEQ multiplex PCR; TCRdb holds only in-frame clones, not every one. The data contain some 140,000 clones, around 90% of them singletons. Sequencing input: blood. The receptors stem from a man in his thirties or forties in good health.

As DNA, the CDR3 is TGTGCCATCAGTGACCGGAGGCTGAATGAAGAGACCCAGTACTTC. As protein: CAISDRRLNEETQYF. The chain combines TRBV10-3 with TRBJ2-5; the D gene is possibly TRBD2 (5 bases). The germline V gene encodes CDR1 ENHRY and CDR2 SYGVKD. The CDR3 sequence is 15 residues long. V lost 3 bases and J 3 bases, leaving 14 bases between the germline ends.

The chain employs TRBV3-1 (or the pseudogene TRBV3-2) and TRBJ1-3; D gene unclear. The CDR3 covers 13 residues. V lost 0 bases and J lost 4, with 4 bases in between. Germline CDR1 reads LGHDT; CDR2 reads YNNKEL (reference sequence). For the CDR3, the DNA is TGTGCCAGCAGCCAAGAGCCGGGAAACACCATATATTTT. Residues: CASSQEPGNTIYF.

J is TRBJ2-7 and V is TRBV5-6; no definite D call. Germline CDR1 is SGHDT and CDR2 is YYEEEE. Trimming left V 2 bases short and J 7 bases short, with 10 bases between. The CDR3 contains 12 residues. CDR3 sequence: CASSLGRWEQYF. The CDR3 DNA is TGTGCCAGCAGCTTAGGGCGGTGGGAGCAGTACTTC. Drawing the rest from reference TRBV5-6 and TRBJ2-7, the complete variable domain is DAGVTQSPTHLIKTRGQQVTLRCSPKSGHDTVSWYQQALGQGPQFIFQYYEEEERQRGNFPDRFSGHQFPNYSSELNVNALLLGDSALYLCASSLGRWEQYFGPGTRLTVT.

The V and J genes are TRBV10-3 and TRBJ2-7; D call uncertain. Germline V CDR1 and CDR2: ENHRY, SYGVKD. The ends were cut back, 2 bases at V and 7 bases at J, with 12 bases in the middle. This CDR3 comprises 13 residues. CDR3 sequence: CAISEGSLWEQYF. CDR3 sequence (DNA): TGTGCCATCAGTGAGGGCAGTCTCTGGGAGCAGTACTTC.

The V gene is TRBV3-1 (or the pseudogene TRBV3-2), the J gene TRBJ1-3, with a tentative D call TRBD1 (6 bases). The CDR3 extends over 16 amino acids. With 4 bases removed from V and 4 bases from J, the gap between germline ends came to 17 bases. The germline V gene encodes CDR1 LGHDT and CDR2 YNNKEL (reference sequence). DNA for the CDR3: TGTGCCAGCAGCCGACCGGTTAGGGGGATGGGAAACACCATATATTTT. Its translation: CASSRPVRGMGNTIYF.

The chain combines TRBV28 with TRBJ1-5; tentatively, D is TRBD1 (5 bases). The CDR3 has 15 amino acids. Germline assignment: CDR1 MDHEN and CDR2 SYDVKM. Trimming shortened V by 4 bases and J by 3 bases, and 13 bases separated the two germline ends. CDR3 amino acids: CASSYAGGFNQPQHF. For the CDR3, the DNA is TGTGCCAGCAGTTATGCGGGGGGGTTCAATCAGCCCCAGCATTTT.

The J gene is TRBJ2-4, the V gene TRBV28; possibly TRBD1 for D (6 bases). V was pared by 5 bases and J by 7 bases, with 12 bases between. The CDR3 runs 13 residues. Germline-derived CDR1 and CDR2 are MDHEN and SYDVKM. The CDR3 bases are TGTGCCAGCAGTCTGAGGGGGAAGAACATTCAGTACTTC. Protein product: CASSLRGKNIQYF.

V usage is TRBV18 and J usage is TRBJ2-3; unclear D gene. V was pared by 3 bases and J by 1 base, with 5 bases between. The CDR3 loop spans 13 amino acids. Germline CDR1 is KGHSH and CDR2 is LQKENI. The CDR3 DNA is TGTGCCAGCTCACCTCTACGCACAGATACGCAGTATTTT. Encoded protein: CASSPLRTDTQYF.

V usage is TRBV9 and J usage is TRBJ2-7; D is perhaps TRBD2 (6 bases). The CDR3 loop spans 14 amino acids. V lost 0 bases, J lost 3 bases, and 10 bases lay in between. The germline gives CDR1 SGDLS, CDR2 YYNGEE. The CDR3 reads CASSVGYSGYEQYF. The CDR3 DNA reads TGTGCCAGCAGCGTAGGGTATAGCGGCTACGAGCAGTACTTC.

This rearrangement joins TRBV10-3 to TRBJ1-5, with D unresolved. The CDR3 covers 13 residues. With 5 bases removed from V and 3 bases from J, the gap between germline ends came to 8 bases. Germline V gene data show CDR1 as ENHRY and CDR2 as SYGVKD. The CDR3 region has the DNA TGTGCCATCAGTTGGGATCACAATCAGCCCCAGCATTTT. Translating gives CAISWDHNQPQHF.

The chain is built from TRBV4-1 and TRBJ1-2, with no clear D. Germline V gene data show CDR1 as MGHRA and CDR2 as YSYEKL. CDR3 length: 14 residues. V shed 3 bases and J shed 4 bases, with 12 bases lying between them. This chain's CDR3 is CASSHGRTIYGYTF. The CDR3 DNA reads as TGCGCCAGCAGCCACGGACGGACGATCTATGGCTACACCTTC.

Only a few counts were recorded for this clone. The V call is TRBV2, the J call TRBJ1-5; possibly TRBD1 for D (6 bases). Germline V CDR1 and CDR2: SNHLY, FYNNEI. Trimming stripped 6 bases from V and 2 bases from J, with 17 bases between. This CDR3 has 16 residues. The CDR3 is CASRDPVRGGNQPQHF. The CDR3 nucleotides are TGTGCCAGCAGGGATCCCGTGAGGGGGGGCAATCAGCCCCAGCATTTT.

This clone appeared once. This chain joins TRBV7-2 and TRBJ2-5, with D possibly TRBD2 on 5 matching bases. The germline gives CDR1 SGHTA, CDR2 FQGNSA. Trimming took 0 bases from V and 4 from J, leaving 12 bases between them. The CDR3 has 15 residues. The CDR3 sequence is CASSLALVGSETQYF. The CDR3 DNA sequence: TGTGCCAGCAGCTTAGCACTAGTCGGATCAGAGACCCAGTACTTC.

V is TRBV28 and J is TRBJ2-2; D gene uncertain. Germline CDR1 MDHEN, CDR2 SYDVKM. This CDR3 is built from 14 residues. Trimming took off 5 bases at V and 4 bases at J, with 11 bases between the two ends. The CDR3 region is CASSPTRITGELFF. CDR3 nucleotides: TGTGCCAGCAGTCCCACCCGGATCACCGGGGAGCTGTTTTTT.